This T cell receptor (beta chain) was retrieved from a study of OX40 agonist ivuxolimab in advanced cancers. Some background on the complete study: Ivuxolimab was an agonistic, fully human IgG2 monoclonal antibody directed against OX40 (CD134), a costimulatory receptor. Prior anti-PD-1, anti-PD-L1 or anti-CTLA-4 therapy was permitted, and 40% to 50% of dose-escalation patients had received checkpoint inhibitors. Intravenous ivuxolimab was administered to patients every 2 weeks at six dose levels: 0.01, 0.1, 0.3, 1.5, 3 and 10 mg/kg. Of the approximately 50 dose-escalation patients, hepatocellular carcinoma was present in approximately 20, melanoma in around 15, renal cell carcinoma in 9 and head and neck cancer in 9. A male proportion of under 85% and a mean age of 60 years, ranging from about 20 to 79, were recorded for the dose-escalation cohort. The paper covers the monotherapy dose-escalation part of the phase I ivuxolimab trial, which included N of about 50 patients. The point of sequencing TCRbeta in the periphery was to test whether ivuxolimab changed TCR sequence diversity and drove clonal T-cell expansion. Partial responses occurred in three dose-escalation patients: two with cutaneous melanoma and one with hepatocellular carcinoma. Findings and caveats that apply to the study as a whole: Antigen specificity was not determined for the clonally expanded peripheral T cells. At doses of 0.1 to 3.0 mg/kg, clonal expansion of both CD4+ and CD8+ blood T cells was observed from baseline to week 6. Low levels of normalized T-cell clonal expansion were also seen in some nonresponding patients. After ivuxolimab, CD8+ T cells had more expanded clones than CD4+ T cells on average. In the 0.1-3.0 mg/kg groups, partial responders had among the lowest normalized peripheral clonal expansion, particularly in CD8+ T cells.

The trial excluded patients who had a history of autoimmune disease or who were on systemic immunosuppression. In every dose cohort, peripheral blood was drawn for TCR sequencing at baseline, cycle 4 day 1, and cycle 7 day 1. The samples were taken from a phase I, first-in-human, multicenter, open-label dose-escalation trial of ivuxolimab. Adults with locally advanced or metastatic melanoma, renal cell carcinoma, hepatocellular carcinoma or head and neck squamous cell carcinoma were enrolled in the trial. Before TCR sequencing, CD4+ T cells and CD8+ T cells from peripheral blood were sorted into separate populations. Genomic DNA was isolated from the sorted cells so that the TCRbeta CDR3 region could be sequenced. TCRbeta CDR3 regions were sequenced using the immunoSEQ Assay. In its TCRdb copy, this immuneACCESS table keeps in-frame sequences only and misses some clones. Where compared with another copy, unresolved V genes explain less than half of these, and the others have no known cause. The sample contains 80,000 to 95,000 clones, approximately 83% of them found a single time. The ten largest clones capture roughly 1.9% of the sample.

Turning to this clone: What this receptor recognizes is not known. Base qualities are missing; no much larger clone stands one base away.

V and J are truncated by 0 bases and 1 base respectively, leaving an intervening sequence of 4 bases. The CDR3 covers 13 residues, taking in both the cysteine and the phenylalanine. Only the CDR3 part of the read is kept: 39 bases, read in frame from the first base. CDR1 SGHTS and CDR2 YDEGEE were looked up in the germline V gene. The sample consisted of CD4+ or CD8+ T cells sorted from blood, taken in a trial of the OX40 agonist ivuxolimab. The receptor was isolated from an adult with an advanced solid tumor such as melanoma, head and neck, liver or kidney cancer. The chain is assembled from TRBV5-8 and TRBJ1-2; no D gene call is confident. The CDR3 loop reads CASSLGVNYGYTF. At the DNA level, the sequence is TGTGCCAGCAGCTTGGGGGTTAACTATGGCTACACCTTC.